This TCR beta chain appears in the sequencing data of a study of blood T cells in healthy people across ages. Study-level results: Older age coincided with a roughly linear decline in TCR beta diversity per million T cells. The long-lived group displayed more naive CD4+ cells, plus higher diversity, than the aged donors did.

This clonotype was seen many times. The antigen is undetermined. The germline V gene has CDR1 ENHRY and CDR2 SYGVKD. V was clipped by 10 bases and J by 5 bases; unmatched bases: 13. This CDR3 has 17 amino acids. For the second PCR, which ran for about 7 to 11 cycles, a sample-barcoded 5' primer and a J-beta primer mix were used. All cDNA molecules were each tagged by a template-switch adaptor with 12 random nucleotides. TCRdb called the 5' RACE reads again in MiXCR, with one record for every CDR3 protein. Among 1,100,000 or so distinct CDR3 sequences listed, 40% to 50% were seen once. Every sample gave at least 5.5 micrograms of total RNA when it was extracted.

The sequencing input was blood. The receptor's source is a woman aged 60-75 years in good health. This chain uses TRBV10-3 with TRBJ2-1, with TRBD2 matching over 14 bases. CDR3 sequence: CATTSGTSGSIHNEQFF. CDR3 nucleotides: TGTGCCACGACGTCCGGGACTAGCGGGAGTATCCACAATGAGCAGTTCTTC.